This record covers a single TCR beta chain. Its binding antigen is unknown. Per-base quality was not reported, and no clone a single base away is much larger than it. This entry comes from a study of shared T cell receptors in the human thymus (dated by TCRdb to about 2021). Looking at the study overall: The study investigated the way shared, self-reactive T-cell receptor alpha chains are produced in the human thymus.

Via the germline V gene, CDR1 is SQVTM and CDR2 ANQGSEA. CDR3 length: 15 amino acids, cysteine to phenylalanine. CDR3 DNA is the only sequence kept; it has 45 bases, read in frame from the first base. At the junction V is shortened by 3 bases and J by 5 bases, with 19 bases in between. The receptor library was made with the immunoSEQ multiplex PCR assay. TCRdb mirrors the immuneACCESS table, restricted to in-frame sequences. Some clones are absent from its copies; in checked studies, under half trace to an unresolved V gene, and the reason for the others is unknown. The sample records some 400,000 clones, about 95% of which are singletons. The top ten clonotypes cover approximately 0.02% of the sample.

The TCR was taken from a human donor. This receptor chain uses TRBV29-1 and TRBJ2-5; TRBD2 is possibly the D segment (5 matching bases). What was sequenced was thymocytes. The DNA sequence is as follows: TGCAGCGTTGAGTGGGCCTACGAGGGATGGGAGACCCAGTACTTC. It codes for CSVEWAYEGWETQYF.